The 27 T cell receptor beta chains given below trace back to one sample, sequenced in a study of CD8 T cells in Susac syndrome. The authors reverse transcribed about 0.45 to 1 ug RNA with random hexamers. TCRdb redid the calling of the immunoSEQ multiplex PCR reads with MiXCR, one entry per CDR3 protein. Of about 200,000 distinct CDR3 sequences listed, approximately 95% are singletons. Sequenced sample: CD4+ T cells from PBMCs. These receptors all come from a human donor with multiple sclerosis.

The chain is built from TRBV15 and TRBJ2-7; D possibly corresponds to TRBD2 (6 bases). CDR1 and CDR2 (germline): LNHNV, YYDKDF (reference sequence). The CDR3 contains 14 residues. Between the trimmed V and J ends, which lost 6 bases and 2 bases, there was a span of 14 bases. CDR3 in DNA: TGTGCCACCAGTCGAAGCGGGCGTGCCTACGAGCAGTACGTC. It specifies CATSRSGRAYEQYV.

CDR3 sequence (DNA): TGTGCCTGGAGTTCCACTAGGCCAGACGGCTACACCTTC. Its protein is CAWSSTRPDGYTF. The V call is TRBV30, the J call TRBJ1-2, with D uncertain. V lost 2 bases to trimming and J lost 8 bases, with 15 bases between them. CDR1 and CDR2 from the germline V gene are GTSNPN and SVGIG (reference sequence). CDR3 length: 13 residues.

In DNA form, the CDR3 reads TGTGCCAGCAGCGTGGGGCAGGAAGAGACCCAGTACTTC. Encoded protein: CASSVGQEETQYF. This chain links TRBV9 with TRBJ2-5; the D gene is possibly TRBD1 (5 bases). Germline V gene lookup returns CDR1 SGDLS and CDR2 YYNGEE. CDR3 length: 13 amino acids. Deletions cut 2 bases from V and 3 bases from J, with 8 bases between.

The chain links TRBV3-1 to TRBJ2-3; D is ambiguous. There are 17 residues in the CDR3. The germline gives CDR1 LGHDT, CDR2 YNNKEL (reference sequence). The V gene lost 1 base and the J gene lost 2 bases, with 16 bases spanning the gap. The CDR3 nucleotides are TGTGCCAGCAGCCAAGGCCCCACAGCCCCGGCCACAGATACGCAGTATTTT. This translates into CASSQGPTAPATDTQYF.

V and J are TRBV30 and TRBJ1-1; D is unclear. The V and J ends lost 3 bases and 3 bases respectively, with 11 bases between them. This CDR3 comprises 13 residues. CDR1 is GTSNPN and CDR2 is SVGIG in the germline V gene (reference sequence). DNA for the CDR3: TGTGCCTGGAGGACGGAAGAAGACACTGAAGCTTTCTTT. It is translated as CAWRTEEDTEAFF.

A note on this clonotype: An end of the junction differs from the germline gene, which may be a read error. This chain connects TRBV20-1 to TRBJ1-2; 9 bases line up with TRBD1. The germline V gene has CDR1 DFQATT and CDR2 SNEGSKA (reference sequence). The CDR3 contains 15 residues. DNA for the CDR3: TGCAGTGCTGGAGAACAGGGGGCCCCTAACTATGGCTACACCTTC. Translating gives CSAGEQGAPNYGYTF.

The chain has TRBV30 and TRBJ2-7; no firm D call. The germline V gene encodes CDR1 GTSNPN and CDR2 SVGIG (reference sequence). The CDR3 runs 13 residues. Trimming shortened V by 4 bases and J by 4 bases, and 14 bases separated the two germline ends. The DNA of the CDR3 is TGTGCCTGGACCCGCGATAGGGATTACGAGCAGTACTTC. As protein: CAWTRDRDYEQYF.

The chain uses TRBV30 and TRBJ2-5; possible D gene TRBD2, 5 bases. Germline V gene lookup returns CDR1 GTSNPN and CDR2 SVGIG (reference sequence). The CDR3 is 13 residues long. V was trimmed by 0 bases and J by 4 bases, leaving 9 bases between them. The CDR3 DNA is TGTGCCTGGAGTGTGACTACCGCAGAGACCCAGTACTTC. It encodes CAWSVTTAETQYF. Complete variable domain (other parts from reference TRBV30 and TRBJ2-5): SQTIHQWPATLVQPVGSPLSLECTVEGTSNPNLYWYRQAAGRGLQLLFYSVGIGQISSEVPQNLSASRPQDRQFILSSKKLLLSDSGFYLCAWSVTTAETQYFGPGTRLLVL.

The rearrangement joins TRBV6-5 to TRBJ1-2, with a weak D call TRBD1 (6 bases). The CDR3 is 14 residues long. Germline V gene data show CDR1 as MNHEY and CDR2 as SVGAGI. V was pared by 6 bases and J by 2 bases, with 13 bases between. In DNA form, the CDR3 reads TGTGCCAGCAGCCTACCACAGGGAAACTATGGCTACACCTTC. This translates into CASSLPQGNYGYTF.

The chain joins TRBV20-1 to TRBJ1-1; D unresolved. Germline loops: CDR1 DFQATT, CDR2 SNEGSKA (reference sequence). Deletions cut 3 bases from V and 0 bases from J, with 5 bases between. There are 12 residues in the CDR3. DNA of the CDR3: TGCAGTGCTAGCCAAATGAACACTGAAGCTTTCTTT. Protein sequence: CSASQMNTEAFF.

The chain joins TRBV15 to TRBJ2-7; unclear D gene. CDR1 and CDR2 (germline): LNHNV, YYDKDF (reference sequence). Trimming cost V 0 bases and J 1 base, with 4 bases left between them. The CDR3 spans 13 residues. The CDR3 coding sequence is TGTGCCACCAGCAGAGATGTATCCTACGAGCAGTACGTC. It codes for CATSRDVSYEQYV.

The genes are TRBV11-2 and TRBJ2-3; 13 bases line up with TRBD2. The V gene end was trimmed by 5 bases and the J gene end by 5 bases; junction bases not matched to a gene: 4. The CDR3 sequence is 15 residues long. From germline, CDR1 is SGHAT and CDR2 FQNNGV. In DNA, the CDR3 is TGTGCCAGCAGCCCCGGGACTAGCGGGGTAGATACGCAGTATTTT. It yields the protein CASSPGTSGVDTQYF.

The V and J genes are TRBV3-1 and TRBJ1-4, with unresolved D. Trimming cost V 0 bases and J 5 bases, with 10 bases left between them. CDR3 size: 15 residues. Germline V CDR1 and CDR2: LGHDT, YNNKEL (reference sequence). Here the CDR3 reads CASSQDLGENEKLFF. The CDR3 nucleotides are TGTGCCAGCAGCCAAGATCTTGGGGAAAATGAAAAACTGTTTTTT.

This clonotype was seen once. The chain uses TRBV30 and TRBJ2-1, with 7 bases lining up with TRBD2. The CDR3 sequence is 13 residues long. The trim removed 2 bases at V and 3 bases at J, leaving 1 base unmatched. From germline, CDR1 is GTSNPN and CDR2 SVGIG (reference sequence). The CDR3 spells CAWSRDYYNEQFF. In DNA form, the CDR3 reads TGTGCCTGGAGTCGGGACTACTACAATGAGCAGTTCTTC.

The gene calls are TRBV19 and TRBJ1-5; 10 nucleotides align to TRBD1. Looked up from germline, CDR1 is LNHDA and CDR2 is SQIVND (reference sequence). Trimming took 5 bases from V and 8 from J; bases not matched to a gene: 6. CDR3 length: 14 amino acids. The CDR3 DNA follows: TGTGCCAGTAGTGTGACAGGGGGCAGTGAGCCCCAGCATTTT. Translating it yields CASSVTGGSEPQHF.

This clonotype was counted between two and nine times. The rearrangement joins TRBV4-1 to TRBJ2-5; TRBD1 matches 8 bases. Germline V lookup: CDR1 MGHRA, CDR2 YSYEKL. The CDR3 extends over 13 amino acids. The trim removed 5 bases at V and 5 bases at J, leaving 4 bases unmatched. The CDR3, as DNA: TGCGCCAGCAGCTCTACAGGGGGTGAGACCCAGTACTTC. This sequence encodes CASSSTGGETQYF.

This chain uses TRBV12-3 or TRBV12-4 with TRBJ2-6; D not certain. With 6 bases removed from V and 12 bases from J, the gap between germline ends came to 18 bases. The CDR3 contains 14 residues. The CDR3 here is CASRVRSAMAVLTF. For the CDR3, the DNA is TGTGCCAGCAGAGTAAGGAGTGCAATGGCCGTCCTGACTTTC.

The chain uses TRBV27 and TRBJ2-1; 13 nucleotides agree with TRBD2. Trimming took 5 bases from V and 9 from J; bases not matched to a gene: 4. There are 14 residues in the CDR3. The germline V gene encodes CDR1 MNHEY and CDR2 SMNVEV (reference sequence). CDR3 sequence reads: CASSPGLAGVEQFF. In DNA, the CDR3 is TGTGCCAGCAGTCCCGGACTAGCGGGGGTTGAGCAGTTCTTC.

This chain joins TRBV18 and TRBJ1-5, with TRBD1 as a possible D gene (5 bases). With 2 bases removed from V and 2 bases from J, the gap between germline ends came to 16 bases. This CDR3 is 17 amino acids long. Germline values: CDR1 KGHSH, CDR2 LQKENI. The CDR3 DNA reads as TGTGCCAGCTCACCATATTCGGGGGAGGGCGGCAATCAGCCCCAGCATTTT. As protein: CASSPYSGEGGNQPQHF. Combining the CDR3 with reference TRBV18 and TRBJ1-5 gives the whole variable domain NAGVMQNPRHLVRRRGQEARLRCSPMKGHSHVYWYRQLPEEGLKFMVYLQKENIIDESGMPKERFSAEFPKEGPSILRIQQVVRGDSAAYFCASSPYSGEGGNQPQHFGDGTRLSIL.

This sequence joins TRBV30 and TRBJ1-1; D call uncertain. The germline V gene has CDR1 GTSNPN and CDR2 SVGIG (reference sequence). CDR3 length: 12 residues. V shed 3 bases and J shed 3 bases, with 8 bases lying between them. CDR3 sequence: CAWRPGYTEAFF. Here the CDR3 DNA reads TGTGCCTGGAGGCCTGGGTACACTGAAGCTTTCTTT.

J is TRBJ2-7 and V is TRBV19, with D possibly being TRBD1 (6 bases). Trimming took 3 bases from V and 4 from J, leaving 10 bases between them. Per germline, CDR1 LNHDA and CDR2 SQIVND (reference sequence). CDR3 length: 13 residues. The CDR3 loop reads CASSMDRNYEQYF. CDR3 coding DNA: TGTGCCAGTAGTATGGACAGAAATTACGAGCAGTACTTC.

The V and J genes are TRBV6-5 and TRBJ1-1, with D perhaps matching TRBD1 (5 bases). Trimming cost V 6 bases and J 10 bases, with 24 bases left between them. Germline V gene sequence: CDR1 MNHEY, CDR2 SVGAGI. This CDR3 has 15 residues. CDR3: CASSRAGTRAESAFF. In DNA form, the CDR3 reads TGTGCCAGCAGCCGAGCCGGGACCCGCGCCGAGTCAGCTTTCTTT.

The genes are TRBV29-1 and TRBJ2-5; 15 bases fit TRBD2. The ends lost 7 bases at V and 4 bases at J; junction bases unmatched: 7. This CDR3 region has 15 residues. Germline V gene sequence: CDR1 SQVTM, CDR2 ANQGSEA. CDR3: CSATPGLAGGETQYF. CDR3 coding DNA: TGCAGCGCCACTCCGGGACTAGCGGGGGGAGAGACCCAGTACTTC.

This clonotype was found once. This sequence joins TRBV20-1 and TRBJ1-5; D call uncertain. Germline loops: CDR1 DFQATT, CDR2 SNEGSKA (reference sequence). Trimming removed 3 bases at V and 4 bases at J, with 10 bases between. The CDR3 consists of 13 residues. CDR3 amino acids: CSARGSLNQPQHF. In DNA, the CDR3 is TGCAGTGCTAGGGGGTCCCTAAATCAGCCCCAGCATTTT.

The chain joins TRBV29-1 to TRBJ2-1, with 7 bases that match TRBD2. The length of the CDR3 is 13 residues. V was pared by 7 bases and J by 8 bases, with 11 bases of the junction left unmatched. The germline V gene encodes CDR1 SQVTM and CDR2 ANQGSEA. CDR3 bases: TGCAGCGGGGGGGGTGCCCCTTCAGATGAGCAGTTCTTC. This translates into CSGGGAPSDEQFF.

The genes are TRBV29-1 and TRBJ2-5; D may be TRBD1 (6 bases). Trimming shortened V by 0 bases and J by 6 bases, and 17 bases separated the two germline ends. The CDR3 is 15 residues long. Looked up from germline, CDR1 is SQVTM and CDR2 is ANQGSEA. The CDR3 loop is CSVEDTDRRDKTQYF. In DNA form, the CDR3 reads TGCAGCGTTGAAGACACGGACAGACGGGATAAGACCCAGTACTTC.

The chain employs TRBV7-3 and TRBJ1-5; 9 bases align to TRBD1. The germline V gene has CDR1 SGHTA and CDR2 FQGTGA. The V gene end was trimmed by 5 bases and the J gene end by 6 bases; junction bases not matched to a gene: 2. The CDR3 is made up of 13 amino acids. CDR3 residues: CASSVGQGQPQHF. DNA for the CDR3: TGTGCCAGCAGCGTGGGACAGGGTCAGCCCCAGCATTTT.